These T cell receptor beta chains were read from a single sample in a study of blood T cell repertoires in COVID-19. The data were produced by immunoSEQ multiplex PCR, yet TCRdb's version contains in-frame clones alone and is incomplete. This table holds 380,000 or so clones, roughly 90% found once. Sequencing was performed on peripheral blood. All receptors come from a woman aged 55-70 years with COVID-19, enrolled during active disease. Each CDR3 is given with its conserved first and last residue. The D gene is left open where the match is weak. Size values are once, few and many counts, or a class for expanded clones, and some rows have none.

J gene | D gene | clone size | V gene | CDR3 protein | CDR3 DNA
TRBJ1-2 | NA | NA | TRBV10-3 | CAISEEGGDTYGYTF | TGTGCCATCAGCGAAGAAGGAGGAGATACCTATGGCTACACCTTC
TRBJ2-2 | TRBD1 | NA | TRBV5-4 | CASIPEDRGTGELFF | TGTGCCAGCATCCCAGAGGACAGGGGGACCGGGGAGCTGTTTTTT
TRBJ1-1 | NA | NA | TRBV5-4 | CASSGEDTEAFF | TGTGCCAGCTCGGGGGAGGACACTGAAGCTTTCTTT
TRBJ2-1 | TRBD2 | NA | TRBV7-3 | CASSLSYGGASYNEQFF | TGTGCCAGCAGCTTAAGCTACGGGGGGGCATCCTACAATGAGCAGTTCTTC
TRBJ2-4 | NA | NA | TRBV27 | CASSPPPGVKNIQYF | TGTGCCAGCAGTCCACCCCCAGGGGTCAAAAACATTCAGTACTTC
TRBJ1-3 | NA | few | TRBV6-5 | CASSYSPRGPGNTIYF | TGTGCCAGCAGTTACTCTCCCCGAGGGCCTGGAAACACCATATATTTT
TRBJ2-3 | TRBD2 | few | TRBV29-1 | CSVEGTSRRGTDTQYF | TGCAGCGTTGAAGGGACTAGCCGCCGGGGGACAGATACGCAGTATTTT
TRBJ2-5 | TRBD2 | NA | TRBV3-1/TRBV3-2 | CASSLGLAGFGETQYF | TGTGCCAGCAGCCTCGGACTAGCGGGCTTTGGAGAGACCCAGTACTTC
TRBJ2-7 | TRBD1 | NA | TRBV29-1 | CSVRGDRVHEQYF | TGCAGCGTTCGGGGCGACAGGGTCCACGAGCAGTACTTC
TRBJ2-1 | NA | NA | TRBV13 | CASSLGIEQFF | TGTGCCAGCAGCTTAGGTATTGAGCAGTTCTTC
TRBJ2-1 | NA | NA | TRBV18 | CASSPPSSSYNEQFF | TGTGCCAGCTCACCACCATCTAGCTCCTACAATGAGCAGTTCTTC
TRBJ2-5 | NA | NA | TRBV18 | CASSPTLQGTETQYF | TGTGCCAGCTCACCCACCTTACAGGGAACAGAGACCCAGTACTTC
TRBJ2-2 | NA | NA | TRBV5-1 | CASSLIVNTGELFF | TGCGCCAGCAGCTTGATAGTGAACACCGGGGAGCTGTTTTTT
TRBJ2-4 | TRBD2 | NA | TRBV10-3 | CAISGGLGRGNIQYF | TGTGCCATCAGTGGGGGACTAGGGAGGGGGAACATTCAGTACTTC
TRBJ2-3 | TRBD2 | NA | TRBV5-1 | CASSGTSGGGTDTQYF | TGCGCCAGCAGCGGGACTAGCGGGGGGGGCACAGATACGCAGTATTTT
TRBJ2-7 | NA | NA | TRBV6-4 | CASSISYEQYF | TGTGCCAGCAGCATCTCCTACGAGCAGTACTTC
TRBJ2-1 | NA | NA | TRBV13 | CASSFPGNYSYNEQFF | TGTGCCAGCAGCTTCCCGGGGAACTACTCCTACAATGAGCAGTTCTTC
TRBJ1-2 | NA | NA | TRBV14 | CASSQGYPVRQDGYTF | TGTGCCAGCAGCCAAGGATATCCCGTTCGACAGGATGGCTACACCTTC
TRBJ1-2 | TRBD1 | NA | TRBV2 | CASSTTGSGGYTF | TGTGCCAGCAGTACGACAGGGTCGGGTGGCTACACCTTC
TRBJ2-3 | NA | NA | TRBV7-3 | CASSSGLEDTQYF | TGTGCCAGCAGCTCCGGCCTGGAGGATACGCAGTATTTT
TRBJ1-1 | NA | NA | TRBV30 | CAWSTGIAEAFF | TGTGCCTGGAGTACCGGGATAGCTGAAGCTTTCTTT
TRBJ2-5 | NA | NA | TRBV7-8 | CASTEGVWAELETQYF | TGTGCCAGCACCGAGGGTGTTTGGGCGGAACTAGAGACCCAGTACTTC
TRBJ1-2 | TRBD1 | NA | TRBV7-9 | CASSLAVWDRYGYTF | TGTGCCAGCAGCTTAGCAGTTTGGGACAGATATGGCTACACCTTC
TRBJ1-1 | NA | NA | TRBV19 | CASSIRRGYTEAFF | TGTGCCAGTAGTATCCGCCGCGGGTACACTGAAGCTTTCTTT
TRBJ1-3 | TRBD1 | NA | TRBV11-3 | CASSGQVSGNTIYF | TGTGCCAGCAGCGGACAGGTCTCGGGAAACACCATATATTTT